Included here is one TCR beta chain sequence, with context. Its antigen is unknown. An end of the junction does not agree with germline; a read error may underlie this. 60 Vbeta and 13 Jbeta primers were used in PCR. Clones were sequenced by immunoSEQ multiplex PCR, and TCRdb holds only the in-frame ones, with some missing. Among around 150,000 clones listed, about 70% were seen once. This record belongs to a study of cytomegalovirus exposure and HLA in healthy donors. Findings and caveats of the study: Serostatus for CMV was the only available immune exposure information.

This CDR3 comprises 16 residues. Germline CDR1 and CDR2: SSHAT and FNYEAQ (reference sequence). This chain connects TRBV7-7 to TRBJ2-5; 12 nucleotides align to TRBD2. Sequenced material: PBMCs. This receptor was obtained from a woman between 40 and 50 years old in good health and CMV-seropositive. The CDR3 here is CASSLGLAGNQETQYF. The DNA of the CDR3 is TGTGCTAGCAGCCTAGGACTAGCGGGAAACCAAGAGACCCAGTACTTC.